The 14 T cell receptor beta chains presented below share a single source sample, sequenced in a study of cytomegalovirus exposure and HLA in healthy donors. Some clones are missing from TCRdb's copy, which holds only in-frame ones; the method was immunoSEQ multiplex PCR. The data hold some 120,000 clones, with roughly 89% observed a single time. Sequenced input: PBMCs. These receptors all stem from a woman younger than 30 in good health and CMV-seronegative.

This chain connects TRBV10-3 to TRBJ2-3, with D maybe TRBD2 (6 bases). V gave up 4 bases and J gave up 2 bases, with 31 bases separating them. CDR1 is ENHRY and CDR2 is SYGVKD in the germline V gene. CDR3 size: 21 residues. CDR3 amino acids: CAISVAEVSSGPTRYTDTQYF. In nucleotides, the CDR3 is TGTGCCATCAGTGTCGCGGAGGTGAGCAGCGGGCCCACCCGATACACAGATACGCAGTATTTT.

The chain carries TRBV18 and TRBJ2-1; 9 bases are shared with TRBD1. This CDR3 comprises 15 residues. V gave up 5 bases and J gave up 7 bases; unmatched junction bases: 9. Germline V gene lookup returns CDR1 KGHSH and CDR2 LQKENI. The CDR3 nucleotides are TGTGCCAGCTCAACCGGGACAGGGTCGGGAAATGAGCAGTTCTTC. The encoded protein is CASSTGTGSGNEQFF. The variable domain in full, with the rest retrieved from reference TRBV18 and TRBJ2-1, is NAGVMQNPRHLVRRRGQEARLRCSPMKGHSHVYWYRQLPEEGLKFMVYLQKENIIDESGMPKERFSAEFPKEGPSILRIQQVVRGDSAAYFCASSTGTGSGNEQFFGPGTRLTVL.

The chain joins TRBV19 to TRBJ1-5, with D perhaps matching TRBD1 (5 bases). Germline CDR1 LNHDA, CDR2 SQIVND (reference sequence). Trimming took 2 bases from V and 9 from J, leaving 17 bases between them. The CDR3 covers 15 residues. The CDR3 sequence is CASSINPRVTGPQHF. Here the CDR3 DNA reads TGTGCCAGTAGTATAAACCCCAGGGTTACGGGGCCCCAGCATTTT.

In DNA, the CDR3 is TGCAGCGTTTCAGGTGAGCAGTTCTTC. Residues: CSVSGEQFF. This chain connects TRBV29-1 to TRBJ2-1; D uncertain. The V and J ends lost 5 bases and 9 bases respectively, with 5 bases between them. The CDR3 is made up of 9 amino acids. Looked up from germline, CDR1 is SQVTM and CDR2 is ANQGSEA.

The chain is built from TRBV2 and TRBJ2-7, with 7 positions matching TRBD1. V was clipped by 7 bases and J by 5 bases; unmatched bases: 8. The CDR3 is made up of 13 amino acids. Germline CDR1 reads SNHLY; CDR2 reads FYNNEI. The CDR3 DNA follows: TGTGCCAGCACCTTCGACAGGGTGGACGAGCAGTACTTC. It is translated as CASTFDRVDEQYF.

The chain employs TRBV5-4 and TRBJ1-1; 10 bases fit TRBD1. Germline V gene data show CDR1 as SGHNT and CDR2 as YYREEE (reference sequence). This CDR3 spans 14 amino acids. With V trimmed by 4 bases and J by 4 bases, 4 bases remained unmatched. DNA for the CDR3: TGTGCCAGCAGCCCAGACAGGGGGCGCACTGAAGCTTTCTTT. Its translation: CASSPDRGRTEAFF.

The rearrangement uses TRBV2 and TRBJ2-3; 10 nucleotides agree with TRBD2. Trimming removed 7 bases from V and 5 bases from J; junction bases left unmatched: 12. In germline, CDR1 is SNHLY, CDR2 FYNNEI. The CDR3 has 16 amino acids. CDR3 sequence (DNA): TGTGCCAGCAATGGGGCTAGCGGGAGTGGTAAAGATACGCAGTATTTT. Its protein is CASNGASGSGKDTQYF.

The chain employs TRBV2 and TRBJ2-3; the D gene is possibly TRBD2 (6 bases). The V gene's germline CDR1 is SNHLY and CDR2 FYNNEI. The ends were cut back, 6 bases at V and 0 bases at J, with 10 bases in the middle. The CDR3 sequence is 14 residues long. The CDR3 region has the DNA TGTGCCAGCAGGGAGGGCCTAAGCACAGATACGCAGTATTTT. This gives the protein CASREGLSTDTQYF.

This chain connects TRBV10-2 to TRBJ1-3; TRBD1 is a possible D gene (6 bases). The germline V gene encodes CDR1 WSHSY and CDR2 SAAADI. The CDR3 consists of 14 residues. V was pared by 0 bases and J by 3 bases, with 6 bases between. Here the CDR3 DNA reads TGCGCCAGCAGTGAGTCCAGGGGTGGAAACACCATATATTTT. Translating gives CASSESRGGNTIYF.

This clone has only one observation. This chain joins TRBV11-3 and TRBJ2-2; D perhaps matches TRBD1 (5 bases). Germline CDR1 is SGHNT and CDR2 is YENEEA. Trimming pared 0 bases from V and 6 bases from J, leaving 11 bases between. This CDR3 contains 15 residues. CDR3 sequence (DNA): TGTGCCAGCAGCTTAGATTCAGGGTTGTCCGGGGAGCTGTTTTTT. It encodes CASSLDSGLSGELFF.

The V call is TRBV7-9, the J call TRBJ1-5; D might be TRBD1 (6 bases). CDR1 SEHNR and CDR2 FQNEAQ come from the germline V gene (reference sequence). The CDR3 totals 16 residues. Trimming left V 2 bases short and J 4 bases short, with 15 bases between. The CDR3 here is CASSLSRGGRNQPQHF. CDR3 DNA sequence: TGTGCCAGCAGCTTATCCAGAGGGGGTCGTAATCAGCCCCAGCATTTT. The full variable domain, completed using reference TRBV7-9 and TRBJ1-5, is DTGVSQNPRHKITKRGQNVTFRCDPISEHNRLYWYRQTLGQGPEFLTYFQNEAQLEKSRLLSDRFSAERPKGSFSTLEIQRTEQGDSAMYLCASSLSRGGRNQPQHFGDGTRLSIL.

The chain joins TRBV30 to TRBJ2-5, with 11 bases lining up with TRBD2. CDR1 is GTSNPN and CDR2 is SVGIG in the germline V gene (reference sequence). CDR3 size: 16 residues. With V trimmed by 1 base and J by 5 bases, 9 bases remained unmatched. The CDR3 DNA sequence: TGTGCCTGGAGTGATAGCGGGAGGGGTCTCGTGGAGACCCAGTACTTC. Amino acids: CAWSDSGRGLVETQYF.

The chain couples TRBV7-2 to TRBJ2-2, with a possible D match to TRBD2 (6 bases). Germline CDR1 SGHTA, CDR2 FQGNSA. The CDR3 consists of 16 residues. V was cut by 1 base and J by 8 bases, with 17 bases left in between. The CDR3 here is CASSLVPPGDWGELFF. CDR3 bases: TGTGCCAGCAGCTTAGTACCTCCGGGAGATTGGGGGGAGCTGTTTTTT. Combining the CDR3 with reference TRBV7-2 and TRBJ2-2 gives the whole variable domain GAGVSQSPSNKVTEKGKDVELRCDPISGHTALYWYRQSLGQGLEFLIYFQGNSAPDKSGLPSDRFSAERTGGSVSTLTIQRTQQEDSAVYLCASSLVPPGDWGELFFGEGSRLTVL.

The rearrangement joins TRBV27 to TRBJ2-7; weak D call: TRBD2 (5 bases). V gave up 6 bases and J gave up 12 bases, with 15 bases separating them. The CDR3 consists of 11 residues. Germline lookup yields CDR1 MNHEY and CDR2 SMNVEV (reference sequence). CDR3 sequence reads: CASRDQLRVYF. The CDR3 DNA follows: TGTGCCAGCAGAGACCAGTTGAGGGTGTACTTC.